This T cell receptor beta chain was sequenced for a study of blood T cell repertoires in COVID-19 (dated by TCRdb to about 2020). About the full investigation: The collaborator samples originated in the United States, Italy and Spain and spanned the acute and convalescent phases of COVID-19. The prospective study material was composed of cDNA or gDNA derived from T cells, B-cell-depleted T cells, or PBMCs. Deeply sampled blood TCRbeta repertoires from subjects exposed to, actively infected with, or recovered from COVID-19 were included in the dataset. The repertoires were released in a freely available public database meant as a resource for research on the immune response to SARS-CoV-2. The samples were drawn from two sources: the first 160 participants of the ongoing ImmuneRACE study, and 1,200 or so subjects contributed by 6 global collaborators. Nearly every sample came with metadata listing a de-identified subject ID, COVID-19 status, age in years and sex. HLA class I and class II types, where available, came from metadata supplied by the sample provider rather than from assay-based typing. Here is what the overall study found, with its caveats: The quantity of clinical and demographic metadata differed by source and by participant and was supplied without curation.

TCRbeta CDR3 regions were amplified from genomic DNA using the immunoSEQ Assay, a bias-controlled multiplex PCR. On the authors' methods: Nucleated cell counts per sample were estimated from amplification of reference gene primers within the assay. Sequence reads were collapsed and filtered to measure the absolute abundance of every unique TCRbeta CDR3 rearrangement. For each sample, productive Simpson clonality was calculated as the square root of Simpson's diversity index across productive rearrangements. The table comes from immuneACCESS by way of TCRdb, which keeps in-frame sequences with V and J called. Part of the clones is missing from these tables; in studies checked, under half for an unresolved V gene and the rest for unknown reasons. V, J and clone size are taken as reported in that table, and D and trimming were inferred from the DNA itself. The sample yields 35,000 or so clones; over 70% were counted once. The ten largest clonotypes hold around 28% of the sample.

Reading from cysteine to phenylalanine, the CDR3 counts 12 amino acids. Just CDR3 DNA is preserved here, 36 bases in frame from base 1. V gives up 4 bases and J gives up 5 bases, and the segment between their germline ends measures 8 bases. The germline V gene (reference sequence) gives CDR1 as LNHDA and CDR2 as SQIVND. A remark on this clone: Its target antigen remains unknown. No base-level quality is on record; no much larger clone is a single base apart.

Whole blood was collected in K2EDTA tubes by collaborating institutions according to the institutions' own protocols. For TCRbeta analysis, collaborator samples were shipped as frozen whole blood, as isolated PBMCs, or as DNA extracted from either sample type. In this chain, TRBV19 is recombined with TRBJ1-2; a confident D gene designation cannot be given. The clonotype was recovered from a man older than 75 with active or convalescent COVID-19. Sequencing used peripheral blood. In nucleotides, the sequence is TGTGCCAGTAGTACCCCCCTTTATGGCTACACCTTC. It encodes CASSTPLYGYTF.